The 8 T cell receptor beta chains given below trace back to one sample, sequenced in a study of T cell responses to AZD1222 COVID-19 vaccine. TCRdb keeps only in-frame clones here, not all; method: immunoSEQ multiplex PCR. The table includes 65,000 to 100,000 clones, around 93% detected once. The sequencing here drew on peripheral blood, taken 28 days after the second AZD1222 dose. The receptors shown here come from an adult who received the AZD1222 COVID-19 vaccine.

Points on this clone: The junction shows a germline mismatch at one end, possibly a read error. This rearrangement joins TRBV7-7 to TRBJ1-4, with a weak D call TRBD1 (5 bases). Germline CDR1 SSHAT, CDR2 FNYEAQ (reference sequence). This CDR3 spans 18 amino acids. CDR3 region: CASSLGWVQGVANEKLFF. The CDR3 DNA follows: TGTGCTAGCAGCTTAGGATGGGTGCAGGGTGTCGCTAATGAAAAACTGTTTTTT.

The V and J genes are TRBV20-1 and TRBJ2-1; TRBD2 matches at 8 bases. The CDR3 length is 15 residues. V lost 3 bases and J lost 1; bases outside the gene matches: 5. Germline CDR1 DFQATT, CDR2 SNEGSKA (reference sequence). CDR3 amino acids: CSASFSGGSYNEQFF. Here the CDR3 DNA reads TGCAGTGCTAGTTTCTCGGGAGGGTCCTACAATGAGCAGTTCTTC.

The chain combines TRBV10-2 with TRBJ2-4; 7 bases align to TRBD2. After removal of 7 bases from V and 0 bases from J, the junction contained 3 bases not matched to a gene. The CDR3 has 14 residues. CDR1 is WSHSY and CDR2 is SAAADI in the germline V gene. CDR3 sequence reads: CASNSGAAKNIQYF. In nucleotides, the CDR3 is TGCGCCAGCAACAGCGGGGCAGCCAAAAACATTCAGTACTTC.

The V call is TRBV9, the J call TRBJ1-6, with TRBD1 matching over 10 bases. Germline V lookup: CDR1 SGDLS, CDR2 YYNGEE. V gave up 2 bases and J gave up 8 bases; unmatched junction bases: 4. CDR3 length: 15 amino acids. CDR3 DNA: TGTGCCAGCAGCGTTCAGACAGGGGGCGATTCACCCCTCCACTTT. It is translated as CASSVQTGGDSPLHF.

J is TRBJ2-6 and V is TRBV3-1 (or the pseudogene TRBV3-2); a weak D match, TRBD2 (5 bases). V was pared by 0 bases and J by 0 bases, with 12 bases between. The germline V gene encodes CDR1 LGHDT and CDR2 YNNKEL (reference sequence). This CDR3 has 18 amino acids. CDR3 DNA: TGTGCCAGCAGCCAAGAATACCGGACTGCCTCTGGGGCCAACGTCCTGACTTTC. Amino acids: CASSQEYRTASGANVLTF.

The chain couples TRBV6-5 to TRBJ1-4, with no clear D. The CDR3 is 14 amino acids. The V gene lost 6 bases and the J gene lost 0 bases, with 8 bases spanning the gap. The germline V gene encodes CDR1 MNHEY and CDR2 SVGAGI. The DNA for the CDR3 is TGTGCCAGCAGCAAAGATTCAACTAATGAAAAACTGTTTTTT. Its protein product is CASSKDSTNEKLFF.

The chain recombines TRBV18 with TRBJ1-6, with D tentatively TRBD1 (5 bases). V lost 3 bases to trimming and J lost 8 bases, with 11 bases between them. Germline V gene lookup returns CDR1 KGHSH and CDR2 LQKENI. This CDR3 is built from 14 residues. CDR3 sequence: CASSPGTGYSPLHF. Here the CDR3 DNA reads TGTGCCAGCTCACCGGGGACGGGCTATTCACCCCTCCACTTT.

V usage is TRBV5-1 and J usage is TRBJ2-3; maybe TRBD2 (6 bases). The germline V and J ends were trimmed by 4 bases and 1 base, with 16 bases remaining between them. The CDR3 loop spans 16 amino acids. The V gene's germline CDR1 is SGHRS and CDR2 YFSETQ. The CDR3 nucleotides are TGCGCCAGCAGCCCCCCCCTGGGGGGTGGCACAGATACGCAGTATTTT. Its translation: CASSPPLGGGTDTQYF.